Listed below are T cell receptor beta chains from one sample, sequenced in a study of blood T cell repertoires in COVID-19. The repertoire was sequenced with immunoSEQ multiplex PCR; TCRdb's copy has only in-frame clones and lacks some. The table has about 330,000 clones, 75% to 85% seen once. The sequencing sample was made of peripheral blood. The receptor source for this set is a human donor in a cohort sampled during active COVID-19. Both conserved end residues are part of each CDR3. The D gene is left open where the match is weak. Size is omitted from some rows. Given values are once, few, many or a class for expanded clones.

cdr3_aa,cdr3_nt,v_call,j_call,clone_size,d_call
CASSPKGDNEQFF,TGTGCCAGCAGCCCCAAGGGGGACAATGAGCAGTTCTTC,TRBV7-3,TRBJ2-1,NA,NA
CASSPTATNEKLFF,TGCGCCAGCAGCCCTACAGCAACTAATGAAAAACTGTTTTTT,TRBV5-1,TRBJ1-4,NA,NA
CASSRGAGVTGELFF,TGTGCCAGCAGCCGGGGGGCAGGGGTCACCGGGGAGCTGTTTTTT,TRBV7-8,TRBJ2-2,NA,NA
CASSYLTNTEAFF,TGTGCCAGCAGTTACTTGACAAACACTGAAGCTTTCTTT,TRBV6-5,TRBJ1-1,NA,NA
CASSPKRGLVNTGELFF,TGTGCCAGCAGCCCCAAAAGGGGGTTGGTTAACACCGGGGAGCTGTTTTTT,TRBV9,TRBJ2-2,NA,NA
CASSPPRGGIFTEAFF,TGTGCCAGCAGCCCACCCCGGGGGGGAATATTCACTGAAGCTTTCTTT,TRBV7-9,TRBJ1-1,once,NA
CASSAGQGITEAFF,TGTGCCAGCAGCGCCGGACAGGGAATAACTGAAGCTTTCTTT,TRBV9,TRBJ1-1,NA,TRBD1
CAWSERGFGGYTF,TGTGCCTGGAGTGAAAGGGGGTTCGGGGGCTACACCTTC,TRBV30,TRBJ1-2,NA,NA
CASGRSTGTGNEQFF,TGTGCTAGTGGTCGTAGTACCGGGACAGGGAATGAGCAGTTCTTC,TRBV12-5,TRBJ2-1,NA,TRBD1
CASSLDPVSEAFF,TGTGCCAGCAGCTTAGATCCGGTCTCGGAAGCTTTCTTT,TRBV11-3,TRBJ1-1,NA,NA
CASTKGGRGGRETQYF,TGTGCCAGTACCAAAGGAGGGCGGGGGGGCCGAGAGACCCAGTACTTC,TRBV19,TRBJ2-5,NA,TRBD2
CASSLNPNRGQDGYTF,TGTGCCAGCAGCTTAAACCCCAACAGGGGTCAGGATGGCTACACCTTC,TRBV5-5,TRBJ1-2,once,TRBD1
CASSPTSGGAWETQYF,TGTGCCAGCAGCCCGACTAGCGGGGGGGCCTGGGAGACCCAGTACTTC,TRBV9,TRBJ2-5,NA,TRBD2
CASTGQKNYGYTF,TGTGCCAGCACGGGACAAAAAAACTATGGCTACACCTTC,TRBV2,TRBJ1-2,few,NA
CASSLASGGPRGDTQYF,TGTGCCAGCAGCTTAGCTAGCGGGGGCCCCCGAGGCGATACGCAGTATTTT,TRBV7-9,TRBJ2-3,NA,TRBD2
CATSGQGTGELFF,TGTGCCACCAGTGGACAGGGGACCGGGGAGCTGTTTTTT,TRBV24-1,TRBJ2-2,few,TRBD1
CASSYSGEQYF,TGTGCCAGCAGCTATTCGGGGGAGCAGTACTTC,TRBV3-1/TRBV3-2,TRBJ2-7,NA,NA
CASSYERGTYF,TGTGCCAGCAGTTATGAAAGGGGGACCTACTTC,TRBV6-5,TRBJ2-7,NA,NA
CASSYRETYEQYF,TGCGCCAGCAGCTACCGGGAGACCTACGAGCAGTACTTC,TRBV5-1,TRBJ2-7,NA,NA
CASSLAGMNTEAFF,TGTGCCAGCAGTTTGGCCGGGATGAACACTGAAGCTTTCTTT,TRBV28,TRBJ1-1,NA,NA
CASRGTGPGWRNEQFF,TGTGCCAGCAGGGGCACGGGTCCGGGGTGGAGGAATGAGCAGTTCTTC,TRBV14,TRBJ2-1,NA,NA
CATQGQGPPEAFF,TGTGCCACCCAGGGACAGGGCCCCCCTGAAGCTTTCTTT,TRBV10-3,TRBJ1-1,NA,TRBD1
CAISESGQGPYEQYF,TGTGCCATCAGTGAGTCAGGACAGGGGCCCTACGAGCAGTACTTC,TRBV10-3,TRBJ2-7,NA,TRBD1
CASSTSRRTTGAKQPQHF,TGTGCCAGCAGTACGTCCAGGCGAACTACAGGGGCGAAGCAGCCCCAGCATTTT,TRBV6-2/TRBV6-3,TRBJ1-5,NA,TRBD1
CASRRGDSSYEQYF,TGTGCCAGCAGGCGGGGGGATAGTTCCTACGAGCAGTACTTC,TRBV6-5,TRBJ2-7,NA,TRBD2
CASSFGQTGGYTF,TGTGCCAGCAGCTTCGGACAGACGGGGGGCTACACCTTC,TRBV5-8,TRBJ1-2,NA,NA
CSTGGTGAYEQYF,TGCAGCACGGGAGGGACAGGGGCGTACGAGCAGTACTTC,TRBV29-1,TRBJ2-7,NA,TRBD1
CASSYDQGVHVNEQYF,TGTGCCAGCAGTTACGACCAGGGGGTTCACGTCAACGAGCAGTACTTC,TRBV6-5,TRBJ2-7,NA,TRBD1
CASSRQGVEKLFF,TGTGCCAGCAGTAGACAGGGGGTAGAAAAACTGTTTTTT,TRBV7-9,TRBJ1-4,NA,TRBD1
CASSPGLSSYNEQFF,TGTGCCAGCAGTCCAGGGCTAAGCTCCTACAATGAGCAGTTCTTC,TRBV7-3,TRBJ2-1,NA,NA
CASSPMGSSVVGTQYF,TGTGCCAGCAGTCCAATGGGGAGTAGCGTTGTGGGGACCCAGTACTTC,TRBV27,TRBJ2-5,few,NA
CATSSETGANYGYTF,TGTGCCACCAGCAGCGAGACAGGAGCTAACTATGGCTACACCTTC,TRBV15,TRBJ1-2,NA,NA
CASSKPNTEAFF,TGTGCCAGCAGCAAGCCAAACACTGAAGCTTTCTTT,TRBV7-3,TRBJ1-1,NA,NA
CASGSAYNSPLHF,TGTGCCAGCGGCAGCGCCTATAATTCACCCCTCCACTTT,TRBV5-4,TRBJ1-6,few,NA
CASGPGHSSGNTIYF,TGTGCTAGTGGTCCGGGACATAGCTCTGGAAACACCATATATTTT,TRBV12-5,TRBJ1-3,NA,NA
CASSQGRRQGGSMNTEAFF,TGTGCCAGCAGCCAAGGCCGCCGACAGGGAGGAAGTATGAACACTGAAGCTTTCTTT,TRBV14,TRBJ1-1,NA,TRBD1
CASSQEPTVNTGELFF,TGCGCCAGCAGCCAAGAGCCAACAGTGAACACCGGGGAGCTGTTTTTT,TRBV4-1,TRBJ2-2,NA,NA
CASSHRDRGMYEQYF,TGTGCCAGCAGCCACCGGGACAGGGGAATGTACGAGCAGTACTTC,TRBV3-1/TRBV3-2,TRBJ2-7,NA,TRBD1
CASSSQGAGDYGYTF,TGTGCCAGCAGTTCGCAGGGGGCTGGTGACTATGGCTACACCTTC,TRBV27,TRBJ1-2,NA,TRBD1
CASSPSSDTEAFF,TGTGCCAGCAGTCCGTCTTCGGACACTGAAGCTTTCTTT,TRBV14,TRBJ1-1,NA,NA
CASSSGGYTF,TGTGCCAGCAGCTCCGGTGGCTACACCTTC,TRBV27,TRBJ1-2,NA,NA
CSAWLGSYNEQFF,TGCAGCGCCTGGCTCGGGTCCTACAATGAGCAGTTCTTC,TRBV29-1,TRBJ2-1,NA,NA
CAWKSQGISNQPQHF,TGTGCCTGGAAGAGCCAGGGGATTAGTAATCAGCCCCAGCATTTT,TRBV30,TRBJ1-5,NA,NA
CASTVTGSSYEQYF,TGTGCCAGCACCGTGACAGGGTCAAGCTACGAGCAGTACTTC,TRBV6-5,TRBJ2-7,NA,TRBD1
CASSYHDRGNYGYTF,TGTGCCAGCAGTTACCACGACAGGGGCAACTATGGCTACACCTTC,TRBV6-5,TRBJ1-2,NA,TRBD1
CAWSDGGPDTQYF,TGTGCCTGGAGTGACGGGGGGCCAGATACGCAGTATTTT,TRBV30,TRBJ2-3,NA,NA
CASSYTGATEAFF,TGTGCCAGCAGTTACACAGGGGCTACTGAAGCTTTCTTT,TRBV6-5,TRBJ1-1,NA,TRBD1
CASNLLGSYEQYF,TGCGCCAGCAACCTTCTAGGCTCCTACGAGCAGTACTTC,TRBV5-1,TRBJ2-7,NA,NA
CASTFAGELFF,TGTGCCAGCACTTTCGCCGGGGAGCTGTTTTTT,TRBV7-2,TRBJ2-2,NA,NA
CASSKGVWGGEEGEAFF,TGTGCCAGCAGCAAAGGGGTTTGGGGCGGCGAAGAAGGTGAAGCTTTCTTT,TRBV7-9,TRBJ1-1,NA,NA
CASKEGQDLSPLHF,TGCGCCAGCAAGGAAGGACAGGATTTGTCACCCCTCCACTTT,TRBV5-1,TRBJ1-6,NA,TRBD1
CATSGSLSNQPQHF,TGTGCCACCAGTGGAAGCCTAAGCAATCAGCCCCAGCATTTT,TRBV24-1,TRBJ1-5,NA,NA
CAWSGGQGAGGGYTF,TGTGCCTGGAGTGGGGGACAGGGGGCCGGAGGAGGCTACACCTTC,TRBV30,TRBJ1-2,NA,TRBD1
CASSKQSGTTGYGYTF,TGTGCCAGCAGCAAACAAAGCGGCACCACCGGCTATGGCTACACCTTC,TRBV11-1,TRBJ1-2,few,NA
CASSQVNSGVGDTQYF,TGTGCCAGCAGCCAAGTTAATAGCGGGGTAGGGGATACGCAGTATTTT,TRBV3-1/TRBV3-2,TRBJ2-3,NA,TRBD2